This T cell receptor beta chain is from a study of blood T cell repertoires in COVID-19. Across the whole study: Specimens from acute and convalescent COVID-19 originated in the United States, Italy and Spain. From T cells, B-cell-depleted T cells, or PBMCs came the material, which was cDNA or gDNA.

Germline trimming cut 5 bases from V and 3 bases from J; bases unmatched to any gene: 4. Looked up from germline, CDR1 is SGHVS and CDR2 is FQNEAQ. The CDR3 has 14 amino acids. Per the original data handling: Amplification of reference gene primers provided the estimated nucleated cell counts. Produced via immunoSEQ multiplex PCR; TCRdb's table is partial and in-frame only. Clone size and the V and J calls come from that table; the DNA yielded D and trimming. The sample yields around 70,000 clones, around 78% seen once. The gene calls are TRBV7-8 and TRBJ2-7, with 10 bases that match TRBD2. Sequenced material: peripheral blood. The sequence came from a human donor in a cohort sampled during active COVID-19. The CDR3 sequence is CASSIGTSDYEQYF. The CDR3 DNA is TGTGCCAGCAGCATCGGGACTAGCGACTACGAGCAGTACTTC.